What follows are 32 T cell receptor beta chains derived from one specimen sequenced in a study of blood T cell repertoires in COVID-19. The protocol was immunoSEQ multiplex PCR, while the TCRdb copy is restricted to in-frame clones and leaves out a portion. The sample records tens of thousands of clones, less than 80% being singletons. Source material: peripheral blood. These receptors were taken from an elderly man with acute or convalescent COVID-19.

The V and J genes are TRBV7-9 and TRBJ1-2; 8 bases fit TRBD1. CDR3 length: 14 residues. With 4 bases clipped from V and 6 bases from J, the junction kept 7 bases outside the gene matches. Germline V gene data show CDR1 as SEHNR and CDR2 as FQNEAQ (reference sequence). CDR3 sequence (DNA): TGTGCCAGCAGCTGGGACAGGTCGAAGGATGGCTACACCTTC. It translates to CASSWDRSKDGYTF.

The chain recombines TRBV19 with TRBJ1-1, with D maybe TRBD1 (6 bases). Germline CDR1 reads LNHDA; CDR2 reads SQIVND (reference sequence). V shed 3 bases and J shed 5 bases, with 19 bases lying between them. CDR3 size: 16 residues. The CDR3 DNA is TGTGCCAGTAGTATTACTGCGCGGGGGCCGGGGACTGAAGCTTTCTTT. It encodes CASSITARGPGTEAFF.

The CDR3 spells CASSRDFSRYGYTF. CDR3 DNA sequence: TGTGCCAGCAGCAGGGACTTCAGCCGCTATGGCTACACCTTC. This chain uses TRBV6-5 with TRBJ1-2, with a possible D match to TRBD1 (5 bases). The CDR3 sequence is 14 residues long. V lost 6 bases and J 4 bases, leaving 15 bases between the germline ends. Germline CDR1 MNHEY, CDR2 SVGAGI.

This clone was detected a few times. The chain links TRBV11-2 to TRBJ2-5, with a possible D match to TRBD2 (7 bases). CDR3 length: 17 amino acids. Between the trimmed V and J ends, which lost 4 bases and 6 bases, there was a span of 24 bases. Germline V gene data show CDR1 as SGHAT and CDR2 as FQNNGV. The CDR3 DNA reads TGTGCCAGCAGCTCCCTCAGCGGGCGGGGGCCCCTTCAGACCCAGTACTTC. This translates into CASSSLSGRGPLQTQYF.

This CDR3 is CASSEGQGVTDTQYF. The CDR3, as DNA: TGTGCCAGCAGTGAGGGACAGGGCGTAACAGATACGCAGTATTTT. The V gene is TRBV2, the J gene TRBJ2-3; 9 nucleotides match TRBD1. The junction had 4 bases not matched to a gene; V was cut back by 3 bases and J by 3 bases. Germline CDR1 SNHLY, CDR2 FYNNEI. The CDR3 loop spans 15 amino acids.

The chain recombines TRBV6-5 with TRBJ2-2; D gene unclear. CDR3 length: 13 residues. The V and J ends lost 2 bases and 3 bases respectively, with 4 bases between them. Germline lookup yields CDR1 MNHEY and CDR2 SVGAGI. CDR3 protein: CASSYQYTGELFF. CDR3 nucleotides: TGTGCCAGCAGTTACCAGTACACCGGGGAGCTGTTTTTT.

V usage is TRBV5-4 and J usage is TRBJ1-2; a possible D gene is TRBD1 (5 bases). Germline CDR1 and CDR2: SGHNT and YYREEE (reference sequence). This CDR3 has 16 residues. Trimming left V 7 bases short and J 0 bases short, with 19 bases between. CDR3 amino acids: CASHLGGGRTNYGYTF. The CDR3, as DNA: TGTGCCAGCCACTTGGGGGGGGGACGGACTAACTATGGCTACACCTTC.

The V and J genes are TRBV7-3 and TRBJ2-1, with TRBD1 matching 8 bases. The trim removed 2 bases at V and 9 bases at J, leaving 9 bases unmatched. Germline CDR1 is SGHTA and CDR2 is FQGTGA. This CDR3 has 15 amino acids. CDR3 residues: CASSLSVRGLGEQFF. CDR3 coding DNA: TGTGCCAGCAGCTTATCAGTCAGGGGGCTGGGTGAGCAGTTCTTC.

V usage is TRBV3-1 (or the pseudogene TRBV3-2) and J usage is TRBJ1-3; D perhaps matches TRBD1 (5 bases). Germline values: CDR1 LGHDT, CDR2 YNNKEL (reference sequence). Trimming stripped 7 bases from V and 2 bases from J, with 18 bases between. The CDR3 sequence is 16 residues long. Here the CDR3 reads CASTFGLQVTGNTIYF. The DNA of the CDR3 is TGTGCCAGCACCTTTGGGTTACAGGTCACTGGAAACACCATATATTTT.

The rearrangement uses TRBV5-1 and TRBJ1-1; 10 nucleotides line up with TRBD1. The V and J ends lost 3 bases and 2 bases, in that order; junction bases with no gene match: 7. The germline gives CDR1 SGHRS, CDR2 YFSETQ. The CDR3 covers 16 residues. CDR3 sequence: CASSSEDRGTNTEAFF. The CDR3, as DNA: TGCGCCAGCAGCTCAGAGGACAGGGGGACAAACACTGAAGCTTTCTTT.

This clone has just one count. The V gene is TRBV18, the J gene TRBJ2-3; no definite D call. Trimming shortened V by 0 bases and J by 4 bases, and 2 bases separated the two germline ends. Germline CDR1 KGHSH, CDR2 LQKENI. The CDR3 extends over 12 amino acids. For the CDR3, the DNA is TGTGCCAGCTCACCACCCGCAGATACGCAGTATTTT. Its translation: CASSPPADTQYF.

The CDR3 sequence is CASLGNRATEAFF. The CDR3, as DNA: TGCGCCAGCCTCGGCAACAGGGCGACTGAAGCTTTCTTT. The chain uses TRBV23-1 and TRBJ1-1, with D perhaps TRBD1 (6 bases). TRBV23-1 is given ORF status, its function remaining uncertain. This CDR3 contains 13 residues. V lost 8 bases and J lost 5, with 15 bases in between.

This chain uses TRBV4-2 with TRBJ2-7; 8 bases align to TRBD1. With V trimmed by 4 bases and J by 2 bases, 10 bases remained unmatched. Germline lookup yields CDR1 LGHNA and CDR2 YNFKEQ. The CDR3 is 16 residues long. The CDR3 loop is CASSLSGGTGTYEQYF. The CDR3 nucleotides are TGTGCCAGCAGCCTCTCAGGGGGGACAGGTACCTACGAGCAGTACTTC.

The chain recombines TRBV5-6 with TRBJ1-1; D ambiguous. CDR3 length equals 13 residues. Trimming removed 4 bases at V and 6 bases at J, with 13 bases between. Germline assignment: CDR1 SGHDT and CDR2 YYEEEE. This CDR3 reads CASSQTPRAEAFF. Written as DNA, the CDR3 is TGTGCCAGCAGCCAGACCCCTAGAGCTGAAGCTTTCTTT.

The chain couples TRBV4-1 to TRBJ1-2, with 8 nucleotides matching TRBD1. This CDR3 spans 17 amino acids. Germline V gives CDR1 MGHRA, CDR2 YSYEKL. Trimming removed 4 bases from V and 3 bases from J; junction bases left unmatched: 13. The CDR3 region has the DNA TGCGCCAGCAGCCCAGGACAGGGCCCCTCTTCTTACTATGGCTACACCTTC. It specifies CASSPGQGPSSYYGYTF.

The rearrangement joins TRBV3-1 (or the pseudogene TRBV3-2) to TRBJ1-6; no firm D call. The CDR3 extends over 17 amino acids. V gave up 4 bases and J gave up 0 bases, with 13 bases separating them. CDR1 and CDR2 (germline): LGHDT, YNNKEL (reference sequence). The CDR3 sequence: CASSPYSLSSYNSPLHF. In DNA, the CDR3 is TGTGCCAGCAGCCCCTACAGTTTAAGCTCCTATAATTCACCCCTCCACTTT.

This clone came up once. The chain recombines TRBV5-5 with TRBJ2-7, with 7 bases aligning to TRBD1. Losses at the gene ends were 3 bases for V and 0 bases for J; bases not matched to a gene: 3. This CDR3 is built from 14 residues. Germline V gene sequence: CDR1 SGHKS, CDR2 YYEKEE (reference sequence). CDR3 in amino acids: CASSWTGSSYEQYF. CDR3 bases: TGTGCCAGCAGCTGGACAGGAAGCTCCTACGAGCAGTACTTC.

In this sample, this clone is medium-sized (0.01 to 0.1%). This chain uses TRBV19 with TRBJ2-5, with D perhaps TRBD1 (5 bases). The germline gives CDR1 LNHDA, CDR2 SQIVND (reference sequence). This CDR3 is built from 13 residues. V lost 3 bases, J lost 5 bases, and 10 bases lay in between. CDR3 sequence reads: CASSIRTWETQYF. The CDR3, as DNA: TGTGCCAGTAGTATCCGGACATGGGAGACCCAGTACTTC.

The V gene is TRBV20-1, the J gene TRBJ1-2, with a tentative D call TRBD1 (5 bases). The CDR3 extends over 11 amino acids. From germline, CDR1 is DFQATT and CDR2 SNEGSKA (reference sequence). The V gene lost 6 bases and the J gene lost 10 bases, with 15 bases spanning the gap. The CDR3: CSATNLRVYTF. The CDR3 nucleotides read TGCAGTGCCACAAACCTCAGGGTCTACACCTTC.

This clone was detected only a few times. The rearrangement joins TRBV7-9 to TRBJ2-1; no clear D. Deletions cut 0 bases from V and 12 bases from J, with 9 bases between. The CDR3 consists of 12 residues. From germline, CDR1 is SEHNR and CDR2 FQNEAQ (reference sequence). CDR3 residues: CASSLALRGQFF. The CDR3 nucleotides read TGTGCCAGCAGCTTAGCGCTAAGAGGGCAGTTCTTC.

The chain recombines TRBV4-1 with TRBJ1-2; 7 bases line up with TRBD1. There are 14 residues in the CDR3. Germline CDR1 MGHRA, CDR2 YSYEKL. Trimming took 0 bases from V and 4 from J; bases not matched to a gene: 2. CDR3 coding DNA: TGCGCCAGCAGCCAAGAGCGACAGGGCTATGGCTACACCTTC. It encodes CASSQERQGYGYTF.

The V call is TRBV5-1, the J call TRBJ1-4; 8 bases match TRBD1. The V and J ends lost 0 bases and 7 bases, in that order; junction bases with no gene match: 5. CDR3 length equals 15 residues. Germline V gives CDR1 SGHRS, CDR2 YFSETQ. DNA of the CDR3: TGCGCCAGCAGCTTGGATGGGACAGGTAGTGAAAAACTGTTTTTT. Translating it yields CASSLDGTGSEKLFF.

This rearrangement joins TRBV3-1 (or the pseudogene TRBV3-2) to TRBJ2-1; 8 bases are a match to TRBD1. The CDR3 length is 16 residues. V trimming: 6 bases; J trimming: 3 bases; junction bases outside the gene matches: 10. Germline CDR1 LGHDT, CDR2 YNNKEL (reference sequence). CDR3 DNA sequence: TGTGCCAGCAGAGATACAGGGGGGTCCCGCTACAATGAGCAGTTCTTC. This encodes CASRDTGGSRYNEQFF.

The chain recombines TRBV21-1 with TRBJ2-1; TRBD1 reflects the table's D call only, with no check against the DNA. TRBV21-1 is listed as a pseudogene. This CDR3 has 18 residues. The CDR3 sequence: CASSTPDRGGLQFHEQFF. CDR3 nucleotide sequence: TGTGCCAGCAGCACCCCGGACAGGGGGGGACTTCAGTTCCATGAGCAGTTCTTC.

The chain recombines TRBV2 with TRBJ2-1, with 9 bases aligning to TRBD2. The length of the CDR3 is 13 residues. Per the germline V gene, CDR1 is SNHLY and CDR2 is FYNNEI. Germline trimming cut 8 bases from V and 5 bases from J; bases unmatched to any gene: 4. CDR3 residues: CASASGGHNEQFF. The CDR3 DNA is TGTGCCAGCGCGAGCGGGGGGCACAATGAGCAGTTCTTC.

This clone has a handful of counts. V gene TRBV7-9 combines with J gene TRBJ2-7; the D gene is possibly TRBD1 (6 bases). This CDR3 has 15 residues. V shed 3 bases and J shed 0 bases, with 12 bases lying between them. Germline V gives CDR1 SEHNR, CDR2 FQNEAQ (reference sequence). The chain's CDR3 is CASSFYRDTSYEQYF. As DNA, the CDR3 is TGTGCCAGCAGCTTTTACAGGGACACCTCCTACGAGCAGTACTTC.

The rearrangement links TRBV7-4 to TRBJ2-4, with D possibly being TRBD2 (6 bases). Germline CDR1 SGHVT, CDR2 SQSDAQ. The CDR3 loop spans 21 amino acids. The V and J ends lost 0 bases and 0 bases respectively, with 24 bases between them. CDR3: CASSLALGGTSNLLAKNIQYF. The DNA of the CDR3 is TGTGCCAGCAGCTTAGCGCTCGGGGGAACCTCCAATTTACTAGCCAAAAACATTCAGTACTTC.

This chain connects TRBV25-1 to TRBJ1-2; 7 bases are shared with TRBD1. The V and J ends lost 6 bases and 7 bases, in that order; junction bases with no gene match: 11. The CDR3 sequence is 14 residues long. Germline V gene lookup returns CDR1 MGHDK and CDR2 SYGVNS. Written as DNA, the CDR3 is TGTGCCAGCAGCCTCCACACAGGGGTCGGTGGCTACACCTTC. Protein product: CASSLHTGVGGYTF.

The gene calls are TRBV7-6 and TRBJ2-3, with 9 bases fitting TRBD2. Unmatched junction bases numbered 12, after V lost 5 bases and J lost 0 bases. CDR3 length equals 18 residues. Germline V gene sequence: CDR1 SGHVS, CDR2 FNYEAQ. The chain's CDR3 is CASSLGVAGASSTDTQYF. CDR3 DNA: TGTGCCAGCAGCCTAGGGGTAGCGGGGGCTTCTAGCACAGATACGCAGTATTTT.

This chain uses TRBV3-1 (or the pseudogene TRBV3-2) with TRBJ1-2; 9 bases match TRBD1. The CDR3 consists of 16 residues. The J segment lost 0 bases and the V segment lost 4 bases, leaving 6 bases of the junction unmatched. Germline CDR1 LGHDT, CDR2 YNNKEL (reference sequence). DNA for the CDR3: TGTGCCAGCAGCCCCCCCGGGACAGGGTCTAACTATGGCTACACCTTC. It codes for CASSPPGTGSNYGYTF.

The CDR3 coding sequence is TGTGCCAGCAGCGGCCAAGGGAGCTCTGGGGCCAACGTCCTGACTTTC. It translates to CASSGQGSSGANVLTF. The rearrangement uses TRBV3-1 (or the pseudogene TRBV3-2) and TRBJ2-6; a possible D gene is TRBD2 (5 bases). Germline V gene data show CDR1 as LGHDT and CDR2 as YNNKEL (reference sequence). The CDR3 spans 16 residues. V was pared by 5 bases and J by 0 bases, with 11 bases between.

This chain links TRBV11-3 with TRBJ2-3; possible D gene TRBD2, 5 bases. The CDR3 contains 20 residues. The V gene lost 0 bases and the J gene lost 8 bases, with 30 bases spanning the gap. Germline values: CDR1 SGHNT, CDR2 YENEEA. Written as DNA, the CDR3 is TGTGCCAGCAGCTTAGATCCCTTTAGCCTGACCCCTCGGAGGCAGTCTACGCAGTATTTT. It translates to CASSLDPFSLTPRRQSTQYF.